Listed here are 18 T cell receptor beta chains from one sample, sequenced in a study of response to subunit inactivated influenza vaccine. In TCRdb, the RT-PCR reads were re-called with MiXCR into one record per CDR3 protein. The sample has about 540,000 distinct CDR3 sequences; 20% to 25% are singletons. The sample was also reused in another study, on T cells expressing NK-cell markers. That source adds: Scientists made TCR beta cDNA using 5'RACE template switching with UMIs.

Sequencing used CD4+ T cells sorted from PBMCs, obtained approximately 12 days after vaccination. The receptor source for this set is a man aged 50-59 years who received an inactivated influenza vaccine.

The V and J genes are TRBV20-1 and TRBJ2-3, with 8 bases matching TRBD1. Unmatched junction bases numbered 10, after V lost 4 bases and J lost 1 base. CDR1 and CDR2 (germline): DFQATT, SNEGSKA (reference sequence). The CDR3 length is 16 residues. The CDR3 here is CSATPLDRGGTDTQYF. The CDR3 bases are TGCAGTGCTACCCCGCTAGACAGGGGCGGCACAGATACGCAGTATTTT.

This clonotype was found a few times. The genes are TRBV20-1 and TRBJ1-3; 7 nucleotides align to TRBD1. The ends lost 6 bases at V and 4 bases at J; junction bases unmatched: 3. CDR3 size: 12 residues. Germline V gene data show CDR1 as DFQATT and CDR2 as SNEGSKA (reference sequence). CDR3 protein: CSATGAGNTIYF. The DNA of the CDR3 is TGCAGTGCAACAGGGGCCGGAAACACCATATATTTT.

In its sample, this clonotype was seen a few times. The J gene is TRBJ2-1, the V gene TRBV7-2; a possible D gene is TRBD2 (5 bases). The germline V gene has CDR1 SGHTA and CDR2 FQGNSA. V gave up 1 base and J gave up 8 bases, with 12 bases separating them. The CDR3 loop spans 14 amino acids. The CDR3 region is CASSLDIGVDEQFF. Written as DNA, the CDR3 is TGTGCCAGCAGCTTAGATATCGGGGTTGATGAGCAGTTCTTC.

The rearrangement uses TRBV20-1 and TRBJ2-2; D is perhaps TRBD1 (6 bases). The germline V gene encodes CDR1 DFQATT and CDR2 SNEGSKA (reference sequence). This CDR3 is 16 amino acids long. Between the trimmed V and J ends, which lost 5 bases and 3 bases, there was a span of 19 bases. CDR3 sequence (DNA): TGCAGTGCTCGGACCTTCGGGACACCATACACCGGGGAGCTGTTTTTT. Translation: CSARTFGTPYTGELFF.

The rearrangement uses TRBV20-1 and TRBJ1-5, with TRBD1 as a possible D gene (6 bases). Trimming removed 3 bases from V and 4 bases from J, with 19 bases in between. From germline, CDR1 is DFQATT and CDR2 SNEGSKA (reference sequence). This CDR3 comprises 16 residues. CDR3 protein: CSARKRLWDINQPQHF. The CDR3 bases are TGCAGTGCTAGGAAACGATTGTGGGACATAAATCAGCCCCAGCATTTT.

This clonotype was picked up a small number of times. The chain carries TRBV12-3 or TRBV12-4 and TRBJ1-2, with a tentative D call TRBD1 (5 bases). The CDR3 contains 14 residues. Trimming removed 6 bases from V and 5 bases from J, with 16 bases in between. CDR3 coding DNA: TGTGCCAGCAGCCGGACCGGGACGGCGTATGGCTACACCTTC. Translating gives CASSRTGTAYGYTF.

V usage is TRBV20-1 and J usage is TRBJ2-3, with 14 nucleotides matching TRBD2. The CDR3 extends over 17 amino acids. Germline V gene sequence: CDR1 DFQATT, CDR2 SNEGSKA (reference sequence). With 3 bases clipped from V and 3 bases from J, the junction kept 8 bases outside the gene matches. The chain's CDR3 is CSARSGTSGSGTDTQYF. CDR3 sequence (DNA): TGCAGTGCTAGGAGCGGGACTAGCGGGAGTGGTACAGATACGCAGTATTTT.

The table lists this clonotype with a count of one. The chain joins TRBV20-1 to TRBJ1-5; possibly TRBD1 for D (5 bases). The germline V gene encodes CDR1 DFQATT and CDR2 SNEGSKA (reference sequence). Trimming removed 3 bases from V and 4 bases from J, with 10 bases in between. The CDR3 extends over 13 amino acids. The DNA for the CDR3 is TGCAGTGCTAGCCCAGGGACTAATCAGCCCCAGCATTTT. Its translation is CSASPGTNQPQHF.

This chain joins TRBV3-1 and TRBJ1-1, with a possible D match to TRBD1 (5 bases). V lost 4 bases to trimming and J lost 5 bases, with 14 bases between them. CDR3 size: 14 residues. Per the germline V gene, CDR1 is LGHDT and CDR2 is YNNKEL (reference sequence). The CDR3 loop is CASSPLTEETEAFF. CDR3 nucleotide sequence: TGTGCCAGCAGCCCCTTGACAGAGGAGACTGAAGCTTTCTTT.

The chain combines TRBV29-1 with TRBJ2-3, with D perhaps matching TRBD1 or TRBD2 (5 bases each). V dropped 4 bases and J dropped 3 bases, with 11 bases sitting between them. The CDR3 runs 13 residues. Germline loops: CDR1 SQVTM, CDR2 ANQGSEA. CDR3 nucleotides: TGCAGCGTTGGTACAGGACTTACAGATACGCAGTATTTT. Protein: CSVGTGLTDTQYF.

This clonotype came up a few times. V is TRBV28 and J is TRBJ2-1; TRBD1 is a possible D gene (5 bases). Germline-derived CDR1 and CDR2 are MDHEN and SYDVKM. Trimming removed 6 bases at V and 10 bases at J, with 13 bases between. The CDR3 is 12 amino acids. CDR3: CASRDVGREQFF. The CDR3 bases are TGTGCCAGCAGAGATGTGGGGCGGGAGCAGTTCTTC.

Only a few counts were recorded for this clonotype. The CDR3 DNA sequence: TGTGCCACCAGCGGGGGGACTAGCGGGAGCCGACAGTTCTTC. Protein sequence: CATSGGTSGSRQFF. The V and J genes are TRBV15 and TRBJ2-1; 14 bases are shared with TRBD2. Germline V gives CDR1 LNHNV, CDR2 YYDKDF (reference sequence). This CDR3 spans 14 amino acids. The J segment lost 13 bases and the V segment lost 5 bases, leaving 7 bases of the junction unmatched.

This clonotype appeared a few times. The genes are TRBV14 and TRBJ2-5, with 11 bases that match TRBD1. Looked up from germline, CDR1 is SGHDN and CDR2 is FVKESK. This CDR3 spans 16 amino acids. The ends lost 5 bases at V and 5 bases at J; junction bases unmatched: 10. DNA of the CDR3: TGTGCCAGCAGCGGAGGCGGACAGGGGGCGCGGGAGACCCAGTACTTC. The encoded protein is CASSGGGQGARETQYF.

This clonotype has a handful of counts. The rearrangement links TRBV29-1 to TRBJ2-5; D not certain. The CDR3 is 15 amino acids. V shed 4 bases and J shed 5 bases, with 20 bases lying between them. Germline loops: CDR1 SQVTM, CDR2 ANQGSEA. CDR3 in amino acids: CSVALRAKGGETQYF. The CDR3 DNA follows: TGCAGCGTTGCCCTACGGGCCAAAGGTGGGGAGACCCAGTACTTC.

The chain couples TRBV10-3 to TRBJ2-3; TRBD2 is a possible D gene (6 bases). From germline, CDR1 is ENHRY and CDR2 SYGVKD. V shed 3 bases and J shed 0 bases, with 13 bases lying between them. This CDR3 has 16 amino acids. The chain's CDR3 is CAISDFSGPSTDTQYF. The CDR3 nucleotides read TGTGCCATCAGTGACTTCAGCGGGCCTAGCACAGATACGCAGTATTTT.

The sample holds a few counts of this clonotype. The gene calls are TRBV5-1 and TRBJ2-5, with a tentative D call TRBD2 (6 bases). Trimming took off 3 bases at V and 5 bases at J, with 11 bases between the two ends. The CDR3 has 13 residues. Germline V lookup: CDR1 SGHRS, CDR2 YFSETQ. The CDR3 here is CASSSGVGETQYF. The CDR3 bases are TGCGCCAGCAGCTCGGGGGTTGGTGAGACCCAGTACTTC.

The V and J genes are TRBV20-1 and TRBJ2-1, with 8 bases aligning to TRBD2. Germline assignment: CDR1 DFQATT and CDR2 SNEGSKA (reference sequence). The trim removed 3 bases at V and 6 bases at J, leaving 7 bases unmatched. The CDR3 extends over 14 amino acids. CDR3 in amino acids: CSARKAGVGNEQFF. CDR3 bases: TGCAGTGCTAGGAAAGCGGGGGTAGGCAATGAGCAGTTCTTC.

The gene calls are TRBV20-1 and TRBJ2-3; the D gene is possibly TRBD1 (6 bases). There are 14 residues in the CDR3. CDR1 is DFQATT and CDR2 is SNEGSKA in the germline V gene (reference sequence). The V end was cut by 5 bases, the J end by 1 base, with 13 bases between. The CDR3 is CSAVVGARTDTQYF. The DNA for the CDR3 is TGCAGTGCTGTAGTGGGGGCCCGCACAGATACGCAGTATTTT.